The rows below give T cell receptor beta chains drawn from one sample of a study of cytomegalovirus exposure and HLA in healthy donors. Profiling relied on immunoSEQ multiplex PCR, and the TCRdb table lists in-frame clones only, not all of them. The clone table shows about 48,000 clones, with the ten largest holding less than 2.5%. Sample: PBMCs. Receptors were obtained from a woman in her 40s in good health and CMV-seronegative. CDR3s include the opening cysteine and the closing phenylalanine or tryptophan. Each record gives: V gene, J gene, CDR3 length, D gene, CDR3 protein, CDR3 DNA. A D gene is named only where the DNA matches it firmly.

v_call: TRBV6-5; j_call: TRBJ1-1; cdr3_length: 15; d_call: -; cdr3_aa: CASRAGLILNTEAFF; cdr3_nt: TGTGCCAGCAGGGCGGGACTGATTCTGAACACTGAAGCTTTCTTT
v_call: TRBV15; j_call: TRBJ2-5; cdr3_length: 13; d_call: -; cdr3_aa: CATSGGLQETQYF; cdr3_nt: TGTGCCACCAGCGGCGGGCTTCAAGAGACCCAGTACTTC
v_call: TRBV18; j_call: TRBJ2-7; cdr3_length: 14; d_call: TRBD2; cdr3_aa: CASSPSGTTYEQYF; cdr3_nt: TGTGCCAGCTCACCCTCCGGGACTACCTACGAGCAGTACTTC
v_call: TRBV5-1; j_call: TRBJ1-3; cdr3_length: 15; d_call: -; cdr3_aa: CASSLWAGAGNTIYF; cdr3_nt: TGCGCCAGCAGCTTGTGGGCAGGGGCTGGAAACACCATATATTTT
v_call: TRBV6-5; j_call: TRBJ1-2; cdr3_length: 13; d_call: -; cdr3_aa: CASRDSANYGYTF; cdr3_nt: TGTGCCAGCAGGGACAGCGCAAACTATGGCTACACCTTC
v_call: TRBV10-3; j_call: TRBJ2-7; cdr3_length: 14; d_call: TRBD1; cdr3_aa: CAISGDRERNEQYF; cdr3_nt: TGTGCCATCAGTGGCGACAGGGAACGAAACGAGCAGTACTTC
v_call: TRBV7-2; j_call: TRBJ2-7; cdr3_length: 16; d_call: TRBD2; cdr3_aa: CASSLASGGSPYEQYF; cdr3_nt: TGTGCCAGCAGCTTAGCTAGCGGGGGGTCTCCCTACGAGCAGTACTTC
v_call: TRBV7-9; j_call: TRBJ2-1; cdr3_length: 14; d_call: TRBD1; cdr3_aa: CASSGDRVINEQFF; cdr3_nt: TGTGCCAGCAGCGGGGACAGGGTCATCAATGAGCAGTTCTTC
v_call: TRBV9; j_call: TRBJ2-4; cdr3_length: 13; d_call: -; cdr3_aa: CASSLPGLNIQYF; cdr3_nt: TGTGCCAGCAGCTTACCGGGACTAAACATTCAGTACTTC
v_call: TRBV9; j_call: TRBJ2-3; cdr3_length: 16; d_call: TRBD2; cdr3_aa: CASSVGTSGGMDTQYF; cdr3_nt: TGTGCCAGCAGCGTAGGGACTAGCGGAGGCATGGATACGCAGTATTTT
v_call: TRBV7-9; j_call: TRBJ1-1; cdr3_length: 12; d_call: -; cdr3_aa: CASSLEDRGAFF; cdr3_nt: TGTGCCAGCAGCTTAGAGGACAGAGGGGCTTTCTTT
v_call: TRBV4-2; j_call: TRBJ2-1; cdr3_length: 16; d_call: -; cdr3_aa: CASSQGRLAIYNEQFF; cdr3_nt: TGTGCCAGCAGCCAAGGTAGGCTAGCAATCTACAATGAGCAGTTCTTC
v_call: TRBV4-2; j_call: TRBJ1-1; cdr3_length: 14; d_call: TRBD1; cdr3_aa: CASSGQAVGREAFF; cdr3_nt: TGTGCCAGCTCCGGACAGGCAGTGGGAAGGGAAGCTTTCTTT
v_call: TRBV19; j_call: TRBJ1-2; cdr3_length: 14; d_call: TRBD1; cdr3_aa: CASTDAGQAYGYTF; cdr3_nt: TGTGCCAGTACAGATGCGGGACAGGCCTATGGCTACACCTTC
v_call: TRBV18; j_call: TRBJ1-5; cdr3_length: 13; d_call: -; cdr3_aa: CASSPSTVVAQHF; cdr3_nt: TGTGCCAGCTCACCATCGACAGTTGTGGCCCAGCATTTT
v_call: TRBV5-5; j_call: TRBJ1-4; cdr3_length: 15; d_call: -; cdr3_aa: CASSLALGAGEKLFF; cdr3_nt: TGTGCCAGCAGCTTGGCCCTCGGAGCGGGGGAAAAACTGTTTTTT
v_call: TRBV11-2; j_call: TRBJ2-7; cdr3_length: 15; d_call: TRBD2; cdr3_aa: CASSPTAGVRYEQYF; cdr3_nt: TGTGCCAGCAGCCCTACAGCGGGAGTCCGGTACGAGCAGTACTTC
v_call: TRBV7-2; j_call: TRBJ2-2; cdr3_length: 15; d_call: TRBD2; cdr3_aa: CASNLAGGRAGELFF; cdr3_nt: TGTGCCAGCAACCTAGCGGGAGGGAGGGCCGGGGAGCTGTTTTTT
v_call: TRBV5-1; j_call: TRBJ1-2; cdr3_length: 15; d_call: TRBD1; cdr3_aa: CASSIGQGDAYGYTF; cdr3_nt: TGCGCCAGCAGCATCGGACAGGGGGACGCCTATGGCTACACCTTC
v_call: TRBV30; j_call: TRBJ2-2; cdr3_length: 15; d_call: -; cdr3_aa: CAGSAAGLPTGELFF; cdr3_nt: TGTGCCGGGAGTGCGGCGGGCCTCCCAACCGGGGAGCTGTTTTTT
v_call: TRBV19; j_call: TRBJ1-4; cdr3_length: 15; d_call: -; cdr3_aa: CASSILQGVGEKLFF; cdr3_nt: TGTGCCAGTAGTATACTACAGGGCGTAGGAGAAAAACTGTTTTTT
v_call: TRBV5-1; j_call: TRBJ1-1; cdr3_length: 14; d_call: -; cdr3_aa: CASSIGQRGTEAFF; cdr3_nt: TGCGCCAGCAGCATCGGACAGAGGGGCACTGAAGCTTTCTTT
v_call: TRBV29-1; j_call: TRBJ2-7; cdr3_length: 13; d_call: TRBD1; cdr3_aa: CSVLRQGAYEQYF; cdr3_nt: TGCAGCGTTCTAAGACAGGGAGCCTACGAGCAGTACTTC
v_call: TRBV5-1; j_call: TRBJ1-5; cdr3_length: 15; d_call: -; cdr3_aa: CASSLGSGGAQPQHF; cdr3_nt: TGCGCCAGCAGCTTGGGTTCGGGGGGGGCTCAGCCCCAGCATTTT
v_call: TRBV2; j_call: TRBJ1-1; cdr3_length: 14; d_call: -; cdr3_aa: CASRTGTPNTEAFF; cdr3_nt: TGTGCCAGCAGGACCGGGACTCCGAACACTGAAGCTTTCTTT
v_call: TRBV6-5; j_call: TRBJ1-2; cdr3_length: 13; d_call: TRBD1; cdr3_aa: CASRPDRPFGYTF; cdr3_nt: TGTGCCAGCAGACCGGACAGGCCCTTTGGCTACACCTTC
v_call: TRBV28; j_call: TRBJ1-1; cdr3_length: 16; d_call: -; cdr3_aa: CASSTLGRGSGTEAFF; cdr3_nt: TGTGCCAGCAGTACCCTCGGGAGGGGCTCTGGCACTGAAGCTTTCTTT
v_call: TRBV25-1; j_call: TRBJ1-3; cdr3_length: 17; d_call: TRBD1; cdr3_aa: CASSELTGGNRGNTIYF; cdr3_nt: TGTGCCAGCAGTGAACTGACAGGGGGAAATCGTGGAAACACCATATATTTT
v_call: TRBV7-2; j_call: TRBJ1-1; cdr3_length: 13; d_call: -; cdr3_aa: CASSLERGAEAFF; cdr3_nt: TGTGCCAGCAGCTTAGAACGCGGGGCTGAAGCTTTCTTT
v_call: TRBV6-1; j_call: TRBJ1-2; cdr3_length: 13; d_call: -; cdr3_aa: CASSERSPYGYTF; cdr3_nt: TGTGCCAGCAGTGAAAGGAGTCCCTATGGCTACACCTTC
v_call: TRBV7-6; j_call: TRBJ2-3; cdr3_length: 17; d_call: -; cdr3_aa: CASSLGEGGGSPRPQYF; cdr3_nt: TGTGCCAGCAGCTTGGGAGAAGGCGGGGGCTCCCCGAGGCCGCAGTATTTT
v_call: TRBV28; j_call: TRBJ2-7; cdr3_length: 15; d_call: TRBD1; cdr3_aa: CASSSSDRGYYEQYF; cdr3_nt: TGTGCCAGCAGTTCCAGCGACAGGGGTTATTACGAGCAGTACTTC
v_call: TRBV7-3; j_call: TRBJ1-1; cdr3_length: 13; d_call: -; cdr3_aa: CASSSQSNTEAFF; cdr3_nt: TGTGCCAGCAGCTCTCAGTCGAACACTGAAGCTTTCTTT
v_call: TRBV6-5; j_call: TRBJ1-1; cdr3_length: 15; d_call: TRBD1; cdr3_aa: CASSYGQGLNTEAFF; cdr3_nt: TGTGCCAGCAGTTATGGACAGGGGCTAAACACTGAAGCTTTCTTT
v_call: TRBV2; j_call: TRBJ2-5; cdr3_length: 14; d_call: -; cdr3_aa: CATTYGLSQETQYF; cdr3_nt: TGTGCCACAACTTACGGACTAAGTCAAGAGACCCAGTACTTC
v_call: TRBV4-3; j_call: TRBJ1-4; cdr3_length: 17; d_call: TRBD1; cdr3_aa: CASSQDWRTGDNEKLFF; cdr3_nt: TGCGCCAGCAGCCAAGATTGGCGGACAGGAGATAATGAAAAACTGTTTTTT
v_call: TRBV11-2; j_call: TRBJ2-7; cdr3_length: 15; d_call: TRBD1; cdr3_aa: CASSSGQGFSYEQYF; cdr3_nt: TGTGCCAGCAGCTCGGGACAGGGCTTCTCCTACGAGCAGTACTTC
v_call: TRBV15; j_call: TRBJ1-4; cdr3_length: 13; d_call: TRBD1; cdr3_aa: CATSRDRDRVMFF; cdr3_nt: TGTGCCACCAGCAGAGATAGAGACAGGGTAATGTTTTTT
v_call: TRBV7-2; j_call: TRBJ2-3; cdr3_length: 17; d_call: TRBD2; cdr3_aa: CASSHPLSGGGTDTQYF; cdr3_nt: TGTGCCAGCAGCCACCCGCTGTCCGGGGGGGGAACAGATACGCAGTATTTT
v_call: TRBV5-4; j_call: TRBJ2-3; cdr3_length: 17; d_call: TRBD2; cdr3_aa: CASSSYSTSGGADTQYF; cdr3_nt: TGTGCCAGCAGCTCCTATTCCACTAGCGGGGGGGCAGATACGCAGTATTTT
v_call: TRBV11-2; j_call: TRBJ2-7; cdr3_length: 15; d_call: -; cdr3_aa: CASSQRTDSTYEQYF; cdr3_nt: TGTGCCAGCAGCCAGAGGACAGATTCGACCTACGAGCAGTACTTC
v_call: TRBV28; j_call: TRBJ1-1; cdr3_length: 16; d_call: TRBD1; cdr3_aa: CASSDINRGSNTEAFF; cdr3_nt: TGTGCCAGCAGCGATATTAACAGGGGGTCGAACACTGAAGCTTTCTTT
v_call: TRBV2; j_call: TRBJ1-1; cdr3_length: 14; d_call: TRBD1; cdr3_aa: CASSLGTDYDEAFF; cdr3_nt: TGTGCCAGCAGCCTCGGGACAGACTATGATGAAGCTTTCTTT
v_call: TRBV4-2; j_call: TRBJ2-1; cdr3_length: 15; d_call: TRBD1; cdr3_aa: CASSQDRASYNEQFF; cdr3_nt: TGTGCCAGCAGCCAGGACAGGGCATCCTACAATGAGCAGTTCTTC
v_call: TRBV5-1; j_call: TRBJ2-7; cdr3_length: 14; d_call: TRBD1; cdr3_aa: CASSSRTGTYEQYF; cdr3_nt: TGCGCCAGCAGCAGCCGGACAGGGACCTACGAGCAGTACTTC
v_call: TRBV5-4; j_call: TRBJ2-3; cdr3_length: 16; d_call: TRBD2; cdr3_aa: CASTHPTSGAGDKQYF; cdr3_nt: TGTGCCAGCACCCACCCGACTAGCGGGGCCGGAGATAAGCAGTATTTT
v_call: TRBV6-5; j_call: TRBJ2-4; cdr3_length: 15; d_call: TRBD1; cdr3_aa: CASSSSPTGVDIQYF; cdr3_nt: TGTGCCAGCAGTTCCTCTCCGACAGGGGTGGACATTCAGTACTTC